The entry below describes one T cell receptor beta chain. Its antigen is as yet unknown. The sample comes from a study of T cell responses to AZD1222 COVID-19 vaccine. Overall study context: Investigators merged groups given second doses at roughly 4 or roughly 12 weeks.

TCRdb's table, derived via immunoSEQ multiplex PCR, lists solely in-frame clones and lacks some. The table has 130,000 or so clones, about 89% seen once. Study-level points and caveats: Donor demographics were predominantly white British with a female majority; clonal diversity may be underestimated.

Sequences were derived from peripheral blood, sampled on day 0 of AZD1222 vaccination. The TCR comes from an adult in good health.

The DNA of the CDR3 is TGTGCCAGCAGGACTCGTATGAACACTGAAGCTTTCTTT. Translation gives CASRTRMNTEAFF. This chain joins TRBV7-8 and TRBJ1-1, with D hard to call. Trimming removed 6 bases from V and 0 bases from J, with 8 bases in between. Germline-derived CDR1 and CDR2 are SGHVS and FQNEAQ. The CDR3 is made up of 13 amino acids.